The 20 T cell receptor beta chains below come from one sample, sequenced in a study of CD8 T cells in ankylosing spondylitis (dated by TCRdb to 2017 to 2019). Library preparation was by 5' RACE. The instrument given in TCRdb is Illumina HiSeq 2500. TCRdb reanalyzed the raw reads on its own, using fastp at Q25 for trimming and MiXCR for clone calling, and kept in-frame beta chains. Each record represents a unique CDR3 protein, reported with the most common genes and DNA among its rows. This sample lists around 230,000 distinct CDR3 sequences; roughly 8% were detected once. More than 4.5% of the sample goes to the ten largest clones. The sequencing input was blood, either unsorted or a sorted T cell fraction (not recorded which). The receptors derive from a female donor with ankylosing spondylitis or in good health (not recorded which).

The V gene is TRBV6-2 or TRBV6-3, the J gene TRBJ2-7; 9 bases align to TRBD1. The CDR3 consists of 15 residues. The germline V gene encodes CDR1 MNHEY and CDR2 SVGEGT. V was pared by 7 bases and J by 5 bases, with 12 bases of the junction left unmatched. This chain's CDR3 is CASTDPGTGINEQYF. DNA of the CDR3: TGTGCCAGCACCGACCCCGGGACAGGGATCAACGAGCAGTACTTC.

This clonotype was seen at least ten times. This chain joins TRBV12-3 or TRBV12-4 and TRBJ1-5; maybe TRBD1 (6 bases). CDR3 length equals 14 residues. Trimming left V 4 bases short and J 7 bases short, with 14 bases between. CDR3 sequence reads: CASSYWGRGQPQHF. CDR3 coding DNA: TGTGCCAGCAGTTATTGGGGGCGCGGACAGCCCCAGCATTTT.

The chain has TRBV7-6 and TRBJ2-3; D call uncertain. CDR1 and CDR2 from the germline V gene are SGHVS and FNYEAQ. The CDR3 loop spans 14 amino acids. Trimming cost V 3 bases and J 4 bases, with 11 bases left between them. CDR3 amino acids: CASSFGPLPDTQYF. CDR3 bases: TGTGCCAGCAGCTTTGGGCCGTTGCCAGATACGCAGTATTTT.

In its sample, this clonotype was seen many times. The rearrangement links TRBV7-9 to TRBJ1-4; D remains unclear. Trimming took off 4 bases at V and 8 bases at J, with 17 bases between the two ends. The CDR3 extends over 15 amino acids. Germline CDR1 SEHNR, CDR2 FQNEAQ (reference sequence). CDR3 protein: CASSSGPVRNEKLFF. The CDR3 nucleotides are TGTGCCAGCAGCTCCGGCCCAGTCCGCAACGAAAAACTGTTTTTT.

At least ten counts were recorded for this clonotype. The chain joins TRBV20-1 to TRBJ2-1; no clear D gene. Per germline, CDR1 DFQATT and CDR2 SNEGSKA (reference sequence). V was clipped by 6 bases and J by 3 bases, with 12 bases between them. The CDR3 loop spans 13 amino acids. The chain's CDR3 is CSASDINYNEQFF. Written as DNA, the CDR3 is TGCAGTGCGAGCGATATCAACTACAATGAGCAGTTCTTC.

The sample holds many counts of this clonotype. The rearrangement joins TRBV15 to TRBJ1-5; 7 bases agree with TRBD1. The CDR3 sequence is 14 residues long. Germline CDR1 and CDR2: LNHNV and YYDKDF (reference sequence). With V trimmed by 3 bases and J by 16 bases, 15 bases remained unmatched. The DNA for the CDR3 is TGTGCCACCAGCAGGAATTTTTTACAGGGGATGGTACATTTT. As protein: CATSRNFLQGMVHF. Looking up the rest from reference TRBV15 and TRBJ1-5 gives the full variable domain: DAMVIQNPRYQVTQFGKPVTLSCSQTLNHNVMYWYQQKSSQAPKLLFHYYDKDFNNEADTPDNFQSRRPNTSFCFLDIRSPGLGDTAMYLCATSRNFLQGMVHFGDGTRLSIL.

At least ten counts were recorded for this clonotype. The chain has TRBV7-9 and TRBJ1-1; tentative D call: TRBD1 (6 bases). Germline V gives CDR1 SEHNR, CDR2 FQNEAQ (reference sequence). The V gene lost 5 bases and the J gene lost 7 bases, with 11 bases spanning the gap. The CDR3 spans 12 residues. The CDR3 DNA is TGTGCCAGCAGCACCCGACAGGTTGAAGCTTTCTTT. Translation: CASSTRQVEAFF.

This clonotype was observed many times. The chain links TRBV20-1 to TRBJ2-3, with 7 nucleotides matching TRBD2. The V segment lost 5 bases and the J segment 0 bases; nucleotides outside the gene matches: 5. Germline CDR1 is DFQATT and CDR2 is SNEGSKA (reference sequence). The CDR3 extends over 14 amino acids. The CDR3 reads CSADPGGSTDTQYF. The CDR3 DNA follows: TGCAGTGCTGATCCGGGAGGAAGCACAGATACGCAGTATTTT.

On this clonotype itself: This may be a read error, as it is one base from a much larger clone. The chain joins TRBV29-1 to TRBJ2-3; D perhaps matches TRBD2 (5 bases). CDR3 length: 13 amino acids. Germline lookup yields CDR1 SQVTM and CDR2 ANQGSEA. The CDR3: CIAPFEGTDTQYF. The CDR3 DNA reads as TGCATCGCGCCCTTCGAGGGTACAGATACGCAGTATTTT.

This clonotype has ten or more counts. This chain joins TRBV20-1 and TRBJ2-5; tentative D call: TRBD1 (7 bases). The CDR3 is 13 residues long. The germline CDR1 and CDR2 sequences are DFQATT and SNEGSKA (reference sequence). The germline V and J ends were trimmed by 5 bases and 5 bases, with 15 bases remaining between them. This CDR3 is CSAFHSGGETQYF. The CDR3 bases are TGCAGTGCTTTCCACTCAGGGGGGGAGACCCAGTACTTC.

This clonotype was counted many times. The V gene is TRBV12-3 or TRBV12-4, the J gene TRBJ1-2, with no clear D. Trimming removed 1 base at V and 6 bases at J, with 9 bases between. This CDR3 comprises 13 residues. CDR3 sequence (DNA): TGTGCCAGCAGTTTAGTGGGGTGGGATGGCTACACCTTC. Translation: CASSLVGWDGYTF.

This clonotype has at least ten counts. Written as DNA, the CDR3 is TGTGCCAGCAGTTACTTGGGACCCTACGAGCAGTACTTC. It translates to CASSYLGPYEQYF. This chain joins TRBV6-2 or TRBV6-3 and TRBJ2-7; TRBD1 or TRBD2 may be the D gene (5 bases each). The length of the CDR3 is 13 residues. In germline, CDR1 is MNHEY, CDR2 SVGEGT. The germline V and J ends were trimmed by 1 base and 2 bases, with 6 bases remaining between them.

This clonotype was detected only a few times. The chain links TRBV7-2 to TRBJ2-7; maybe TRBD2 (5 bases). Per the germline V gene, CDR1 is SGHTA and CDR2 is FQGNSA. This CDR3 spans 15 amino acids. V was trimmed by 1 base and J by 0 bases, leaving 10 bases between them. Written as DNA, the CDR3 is TGTGCCAGCAGCTTAGAAAGCGGCAGCTCCTACGAGCAGTACTTC. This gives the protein CASSLESGSSYEQYF.

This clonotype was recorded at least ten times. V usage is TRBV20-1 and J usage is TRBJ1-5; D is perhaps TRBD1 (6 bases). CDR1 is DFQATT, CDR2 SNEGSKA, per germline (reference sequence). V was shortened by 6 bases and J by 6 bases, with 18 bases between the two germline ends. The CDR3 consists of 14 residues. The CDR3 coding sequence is TGCAGTGCCAAAATACAGGGAAAGGGTCAGCCCCAGCATTTT. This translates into CSAKIQGKGQPQHF.

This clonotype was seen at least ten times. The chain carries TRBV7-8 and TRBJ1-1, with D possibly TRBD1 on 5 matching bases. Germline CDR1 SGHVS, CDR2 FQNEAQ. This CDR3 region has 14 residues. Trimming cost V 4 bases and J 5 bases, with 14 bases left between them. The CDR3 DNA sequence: TGTGCCAGCAGCTCCCTCGAGACAGCTACTGAAGCTTTCTTT. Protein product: CASSSLETATEAFF.

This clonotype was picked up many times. For the CDR3, the DNA is TGCAGTGCTTCAAAGGGCTCTGGGGCCAACGTCCTGACTTTC. This encodes CSASKGSGANVLTF. The genes are TRBV20-1 and TRBJ2-6; no firm D call. V gave up 5 bases and J gave up 0 bases, with 8 bases separating them. Germline V gives CDR1 DFQATT, CDR2 SNEGSKA (reference sequence). The CDR3 spans 14 residues.

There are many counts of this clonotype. CDR3 in DNA: TGCAGCGTCGACAGTTTCGGGGAGCTGTTTTTT. This gives the protein CSVDSFGELFF. The chain has TRBV29-1 and TRBJ2-2; TRBD1 is a possible D gene (5 bases). V lost 6 bases and J lost 7, with 9 bases in between. Germline V gene data show CDR1 as SQVTM and CDR2 as ANQGSEA. This CDR3 is built from 11 residues.

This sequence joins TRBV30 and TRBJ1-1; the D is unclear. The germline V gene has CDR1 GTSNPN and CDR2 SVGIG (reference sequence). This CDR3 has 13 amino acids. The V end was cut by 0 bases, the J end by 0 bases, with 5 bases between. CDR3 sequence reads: CAWSVGMNTEAFF. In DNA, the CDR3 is TGTGCCTGGAGTGTCGGGATGAACACTGAAGCTTTCTTT.

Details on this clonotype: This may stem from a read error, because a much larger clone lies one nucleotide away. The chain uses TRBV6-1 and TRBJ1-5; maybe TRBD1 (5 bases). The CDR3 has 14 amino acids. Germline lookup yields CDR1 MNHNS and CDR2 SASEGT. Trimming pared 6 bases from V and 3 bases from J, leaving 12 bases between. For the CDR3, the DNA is TGTGCCAGCAGCCGGGGGGTCGACAATCAGCCCCAGCATTTT. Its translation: CASSRGVDNQPQHF.

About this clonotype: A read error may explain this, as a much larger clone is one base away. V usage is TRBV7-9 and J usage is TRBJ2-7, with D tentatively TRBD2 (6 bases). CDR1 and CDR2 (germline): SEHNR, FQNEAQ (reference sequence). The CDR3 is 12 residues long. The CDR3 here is CAGSLAEEEQYF. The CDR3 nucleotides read TGTGCCGGCAGCTTAGCGGAAGAGGAGCAGTACTTC.